The T cell receptor beta chain described here comes from a study of PD-L1 blockade in urothelial cancer. About the research overall: Atezolizumab therapy began for patients around 2014, dosed at 1,200 mg intravenously every 3 weeks. At 3 weeks after treatment start (second dose) and again at 6 weeks, blood was analyzed.

Time point specified: peripheral blood 6 weeks after treatment start. Germline assignment: CDR1 LNHDA and CDR2 SQIVND (reference sequence). V was pared by 7 bases and J by 5 bases, with 7 bases of the junction left unmatched. The CDR3 covers 13 residues. A spike-in of synthetic TCR analog templates was added to each PCR. Sequencing used immunoSEQ multiplex PCR; TCRdb keeps in-frame clones, though not all of them. This table has more than 60,000 clones, more than 70% appearing once. V usage is TRBV19 and J usage is TRBJ1-2; 7 bases are shared with TRBD1. The receptor comes from a man aged 55 to 69 with urothelial cancer. Specimen: PBMCs, collected around atezolizumab (anti-PD-L1) treatment. The CDR3 DNA sequence: TGTGCCAGTAATTCGGACAGGCCTTATGGCTACACCTTC. It encodes CASNSDRPYGYTF. The variable domain in full, completed from reference TRBV19 and TRBJ1-2, reads DGGITQSPKYLFRKEGQNVTLSCEQNLNHDAMYWYRQDPGQGLRLIYYSQIVNDFQKGDIAEGYSVSREKKESFPLTVTSAQKNPTAFYLCASNSDRPYGYTFGSGTRLTVV.